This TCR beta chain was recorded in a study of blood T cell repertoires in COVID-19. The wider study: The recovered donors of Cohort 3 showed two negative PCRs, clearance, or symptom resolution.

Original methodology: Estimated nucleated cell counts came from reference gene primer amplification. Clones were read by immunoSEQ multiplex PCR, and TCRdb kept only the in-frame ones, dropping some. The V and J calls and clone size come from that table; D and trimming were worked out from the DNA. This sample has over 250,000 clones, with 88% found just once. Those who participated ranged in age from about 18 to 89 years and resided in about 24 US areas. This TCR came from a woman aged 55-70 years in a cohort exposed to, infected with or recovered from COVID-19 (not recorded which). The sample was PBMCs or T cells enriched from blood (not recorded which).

CDR3 residues: CASSEEGQGQTQYF. DNA for the CDR3: TGTGCCAGCAGTGAAGAGGGACAGGGCCAGACCCAGTACTTC. V is TRBV2 and J is TRBJ2-5; 9 positions match TRBD1. J was trimmed by 6 bases and V by 1 base; bases with no gene match: 3. Germline CDR1 and CDR2: SNHLY and FYNNEI. There are 14 residues in the CDR3.